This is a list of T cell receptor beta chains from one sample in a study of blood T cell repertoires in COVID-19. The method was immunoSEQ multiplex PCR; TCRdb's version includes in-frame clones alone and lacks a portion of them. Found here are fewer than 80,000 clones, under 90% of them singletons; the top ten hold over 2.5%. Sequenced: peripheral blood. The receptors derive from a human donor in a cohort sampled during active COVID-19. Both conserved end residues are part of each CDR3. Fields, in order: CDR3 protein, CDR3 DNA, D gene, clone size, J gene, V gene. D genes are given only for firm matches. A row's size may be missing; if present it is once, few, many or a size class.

CASSPRRQGTSFSNQPQHF TGTGCCAGCTCACCAAGGAGACAGGGGACTTCCTTTAGCAATCAGCCCCAGCATTTT TRBD1 NA TRBJ1-5 TRBV18
CASSLAATDTQYF TGTGCCAGCAGCTTAGCAGCCACAGATACGCAGTATTTT NA NA TRBJ2-3 TRBV7-9
CASTRGLASYNEQFF TGTGCCAGTACCCGGGGACTAGCGTCGTACAATGAGCAGTTCTTC TRBD2 NA TRBJ2-1 TRBV19
CATSRESSGNNEQYF TGTGCCACCAGCAGAGAGTCGTCAGGGAACAACGAGCAGTACTTC NA NA TRBJ2-7 TRBV15
CASSQAGGGGNEQFF TGCGCCAGCAGCCAAGCCGGGGGGGGAGGTAATGAGCAGTTCTTC TRBD2 NA TRBJ2-1 TRBV4-1
CATSSSRREKLFF TGTGCCACCAGCAGCAGTAGGAGGGAAAAACTGTTTTTT NA NA TRBJ1-4 TRBV15
CASSTLSGGFDNSPLHF TGTGCCAGCAGCACCCTCTCCGGGGGATTTGATAATTCACCCCTCCACTTT NA NA TRBJ1-6 TRBV7-2
CASREQGYSNQPQHF TGTGCCAGCAGGGAACAGGGGTATAGCAATCAGCCCCAGCATTTT TRBD1 NA TRBJ1-5 TRBV2
CASSELGDSPLHF TGTGCCAGCAGTGAATTGGGAGACTCACCCCTCCACTTT NA once TRBJ1-6 TRBV6-1
CASSLGAGGSPLHF TGTGCCAGCAGCTTGGGGGCAGGGGGTTCACCCCTCCACTTT TRBD1 NA TRBJ1-6 TRBV5-6
CASTTSLGTDTQYF TGTGCCAGTACCACTAGCCTTGGCACAGATACGCAGTATTTT NA NA TRBJ2-3 TRBV19